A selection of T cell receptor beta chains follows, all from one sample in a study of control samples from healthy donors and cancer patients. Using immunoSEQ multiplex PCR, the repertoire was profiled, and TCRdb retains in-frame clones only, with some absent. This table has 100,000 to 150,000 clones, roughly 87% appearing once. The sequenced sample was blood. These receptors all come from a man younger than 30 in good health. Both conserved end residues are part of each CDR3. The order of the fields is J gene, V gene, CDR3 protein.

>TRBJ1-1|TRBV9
CASSVGQGDTEAFF
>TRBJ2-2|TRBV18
CASSPRGAANTGELFF
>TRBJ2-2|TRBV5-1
CASSGHSNTGELFF
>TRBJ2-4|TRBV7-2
CASSLGEGYIQYF
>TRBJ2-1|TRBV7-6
CASSLVTSPSIGNEQFF
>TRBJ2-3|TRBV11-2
CASSRGLAGGRSTDTQYF
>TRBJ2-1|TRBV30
CAWKRLAGQSSYNEQFF
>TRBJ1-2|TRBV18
CASSPLGDTHGYTF
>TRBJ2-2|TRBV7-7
CASSLAGNSITNTGELFF
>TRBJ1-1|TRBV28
CASSLYRLQGRNTEAFF
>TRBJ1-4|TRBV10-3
CATSLEEEGKLFF
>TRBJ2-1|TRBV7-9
CASSFGSPGNEQFF
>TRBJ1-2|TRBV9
CASSVGDRAYGYTF
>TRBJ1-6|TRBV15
CATRSRTDSPLHF
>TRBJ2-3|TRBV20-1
CSASGGSGARGDTQYF
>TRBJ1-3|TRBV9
CASSVVGTGDLAIYF
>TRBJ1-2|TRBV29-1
CSVEVTTFHGYTF
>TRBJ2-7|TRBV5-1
CASSPGHRISYEQYF
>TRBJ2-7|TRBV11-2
CASSLRTSGYEQYF
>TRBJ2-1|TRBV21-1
CASSTPLAGDYNEQFF
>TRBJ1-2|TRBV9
CASSPKPTGRDGYTF
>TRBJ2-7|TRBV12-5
CASGLVETSGRVSAFYEQYF
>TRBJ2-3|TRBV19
CASSLAGTSGRRTDTQYF
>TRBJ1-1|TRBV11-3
CASSLVTLGNTEAFF
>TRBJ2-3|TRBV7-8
CASSVRDPPYLGDTQYF
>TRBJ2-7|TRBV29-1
CSVAPLGIYEQYF
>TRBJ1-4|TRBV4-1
CASSQALSQGRDEKLFF
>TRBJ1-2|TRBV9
CASAQRTGSSLYGYTF
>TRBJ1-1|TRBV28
CASEMGGSDTEAFF
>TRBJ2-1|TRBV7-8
CASSSGPGLENEQFF
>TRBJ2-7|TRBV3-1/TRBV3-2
CASSQTLTSPSYEQYF
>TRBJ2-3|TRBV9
CASSVAAGYSTDTQYF
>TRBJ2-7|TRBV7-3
CASSLSAGTNYEQYF
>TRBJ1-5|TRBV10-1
CASSEGPNRPQHF
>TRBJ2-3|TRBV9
CASSPAASSTDTQYF
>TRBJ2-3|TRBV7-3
CASSLLGSFTDTQYF
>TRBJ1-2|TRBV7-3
CASSLDGYGYTF
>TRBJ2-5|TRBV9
CASSVTPLEKETQYF
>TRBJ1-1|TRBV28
CASSLPGARGTEAFF
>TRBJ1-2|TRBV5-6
CASSLDSSGANGYTF
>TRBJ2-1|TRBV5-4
CASSSGTDSYNEQFF
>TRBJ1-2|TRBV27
CASSFTDTNGYTF
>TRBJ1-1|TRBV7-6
CASSLFGMWGQGKTEAFF
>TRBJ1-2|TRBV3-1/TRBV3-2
CASSLSGQEDYGYTF
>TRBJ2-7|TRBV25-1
CASKGREGSYEQYF
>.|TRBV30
CAWTLGRLAGYHEQYF
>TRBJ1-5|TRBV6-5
CASRVDNSNQPQHF
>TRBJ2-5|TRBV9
CASSVSRGVETQYF
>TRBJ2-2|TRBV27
CASSSLTGGLGVGELFF
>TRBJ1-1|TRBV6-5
CASSYSIPGRTEAFF
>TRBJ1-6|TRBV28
CASSSEGGDSPLHF
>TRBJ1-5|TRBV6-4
CASSDGTSNQPQHF
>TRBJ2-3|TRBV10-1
CASNYGGTDTQYF
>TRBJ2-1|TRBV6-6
CASSRLASNEQFF
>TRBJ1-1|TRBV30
CAWSVGNTEAFF
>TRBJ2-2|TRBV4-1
CASSQDPSGRRTGELFF
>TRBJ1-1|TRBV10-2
CASSEKENTEAFF
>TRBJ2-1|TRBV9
CASSAFSDSYNEQFF
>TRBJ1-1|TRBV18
CASSWLGGAEAFF
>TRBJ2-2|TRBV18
CASSPQLGTTGELFF